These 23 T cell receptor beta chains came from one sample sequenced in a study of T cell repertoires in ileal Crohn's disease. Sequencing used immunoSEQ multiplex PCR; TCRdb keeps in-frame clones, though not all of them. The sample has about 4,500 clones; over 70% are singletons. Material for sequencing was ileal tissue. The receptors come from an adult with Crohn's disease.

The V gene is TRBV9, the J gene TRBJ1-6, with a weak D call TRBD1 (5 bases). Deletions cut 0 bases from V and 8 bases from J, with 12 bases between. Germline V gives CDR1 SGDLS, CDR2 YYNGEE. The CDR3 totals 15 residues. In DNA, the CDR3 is TGTGCCAGCAGCGTAGAGGGACGGGGGGATTCACCCCTCCACTTT. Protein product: CASSVEGRGDSPLHF.

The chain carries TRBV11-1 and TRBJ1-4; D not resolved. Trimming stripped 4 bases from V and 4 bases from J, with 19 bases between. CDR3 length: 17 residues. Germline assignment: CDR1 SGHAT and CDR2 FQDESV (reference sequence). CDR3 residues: CASSSSRQSRNNEKLFF. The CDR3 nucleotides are TGTGCCAGCAGCTCTAGCCGCCAGTCACGGAATAATGAAAAACTGTTTTTT. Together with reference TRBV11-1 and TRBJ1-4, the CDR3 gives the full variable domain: EAEVAQSPRYKITEKSQAVAFWCDPISGHATLYWYRQILGQGPELLVQFQDESVVDDSQLPKDRFSAERLKGVDSTLKIQPAELGDSAMYLCASSSSRQSRNNEKLFFGSGTQLSVL.

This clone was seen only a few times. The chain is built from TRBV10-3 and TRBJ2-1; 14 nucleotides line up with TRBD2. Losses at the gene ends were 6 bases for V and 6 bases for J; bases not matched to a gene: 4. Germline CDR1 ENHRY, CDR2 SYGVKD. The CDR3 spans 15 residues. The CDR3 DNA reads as TGTGCCATCAGCTCCGGGACTAGCGGGAGCAATGAGCAGTTCTTC. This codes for CAISSGTSGSNEQFF.

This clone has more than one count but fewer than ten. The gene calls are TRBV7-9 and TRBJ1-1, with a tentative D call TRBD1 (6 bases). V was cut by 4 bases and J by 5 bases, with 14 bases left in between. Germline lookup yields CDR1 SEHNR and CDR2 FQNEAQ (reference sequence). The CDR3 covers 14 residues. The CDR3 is CASSWGGRRTEAFF. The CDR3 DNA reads TGTGCCAGCAGCTGGGGGGGCAGGAGGACTGAAGCTTTCTTT.

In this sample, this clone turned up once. The CDR3 protein is CASSFFQGATGTEAFF. CDR3 bases: TGTGCCAGCAGCTTTTTCCAGGGGGCCACGGGCACTGAAGCTTTCTTT. The chain combines TRBV7-2 with TRBJ1-1, with 8 bases that match TRBD1. CDR1 SGHTA and CDR2 FQGNSA come from the germline V gene. The CDR3 is 16 amino acids. Trimming removed 3 bases from V and 4 bases from J; junction bases left unmatched: 10.

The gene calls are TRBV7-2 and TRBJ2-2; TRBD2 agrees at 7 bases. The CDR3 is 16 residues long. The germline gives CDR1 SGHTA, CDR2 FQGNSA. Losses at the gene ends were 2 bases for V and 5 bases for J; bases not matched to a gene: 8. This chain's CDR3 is CASSLFSGRETGELFF. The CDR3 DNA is TGTGCCAGCAGCTTATTTTCAGGGAGGGAGACCGGGGAGCTGTTTTTT.

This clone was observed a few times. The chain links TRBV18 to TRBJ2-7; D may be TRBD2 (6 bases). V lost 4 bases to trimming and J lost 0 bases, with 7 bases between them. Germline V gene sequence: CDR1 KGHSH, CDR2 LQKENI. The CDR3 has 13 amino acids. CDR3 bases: TGTGCCAGCTCACAGGGAGGCTCCTACGAGCAGTACTTC. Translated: CASSQGGSYEQYF.

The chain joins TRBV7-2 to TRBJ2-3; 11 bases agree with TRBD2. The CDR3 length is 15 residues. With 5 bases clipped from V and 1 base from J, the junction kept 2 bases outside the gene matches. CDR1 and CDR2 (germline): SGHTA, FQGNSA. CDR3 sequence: CASSPLAGGTDTQYF. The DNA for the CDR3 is TGTGCCAGCAGCCCACTAGCGGGGGGCACAGATACGCAGTATTTT.

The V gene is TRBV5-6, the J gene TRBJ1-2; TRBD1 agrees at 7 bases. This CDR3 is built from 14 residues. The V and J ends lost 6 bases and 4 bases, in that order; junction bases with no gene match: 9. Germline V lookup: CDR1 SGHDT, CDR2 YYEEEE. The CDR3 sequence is CASTTPGQLYGYTF. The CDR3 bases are TGTGCCAGCACCACTCCGGGACAGCTCTATGGCTACACCTTC.

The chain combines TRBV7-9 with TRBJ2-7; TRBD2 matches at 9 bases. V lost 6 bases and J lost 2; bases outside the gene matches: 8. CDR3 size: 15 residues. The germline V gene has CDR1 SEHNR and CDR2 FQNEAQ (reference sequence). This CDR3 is CASRPRTSVTYEQYF. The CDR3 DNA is TGTGCCAGCAGACCTCGGACTAGCGTCACCTACGAGCAGTACTTC.

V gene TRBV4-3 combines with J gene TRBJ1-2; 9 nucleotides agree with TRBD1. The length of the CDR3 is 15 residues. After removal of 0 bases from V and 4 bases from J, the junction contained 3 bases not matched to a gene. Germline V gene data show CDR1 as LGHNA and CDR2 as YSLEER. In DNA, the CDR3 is TGCGCCAGCAGCCAAGAGAGGACAGGGGCCTATGGCTACACCTTC. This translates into CASSQERTGAYGYTF.

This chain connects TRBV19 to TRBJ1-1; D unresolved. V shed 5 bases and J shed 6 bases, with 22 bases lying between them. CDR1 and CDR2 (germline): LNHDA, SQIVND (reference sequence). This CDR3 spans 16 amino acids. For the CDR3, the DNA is TGTGCCAGTAGTGTAGGACGGGATCGAGGCGGGGCTGAAGCTTTCTTT. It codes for CASSVGRDRGGAEAFF.

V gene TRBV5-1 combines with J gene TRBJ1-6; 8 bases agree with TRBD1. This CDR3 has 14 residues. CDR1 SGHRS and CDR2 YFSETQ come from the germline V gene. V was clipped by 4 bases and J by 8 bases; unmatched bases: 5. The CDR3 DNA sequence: TGCGCCAGCAGCATTGGACAGGGCCATTCACCCCTCCACTTT. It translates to CASSIGQGHSPLHF.

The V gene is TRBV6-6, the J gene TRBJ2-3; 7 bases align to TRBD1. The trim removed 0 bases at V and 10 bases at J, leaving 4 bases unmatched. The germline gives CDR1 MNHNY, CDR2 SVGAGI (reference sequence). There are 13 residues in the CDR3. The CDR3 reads CASSYSNDRAQYF. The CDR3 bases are TGTGCCAGCAGTTACTCGAACGACAGGGCGCAGTATTTT.

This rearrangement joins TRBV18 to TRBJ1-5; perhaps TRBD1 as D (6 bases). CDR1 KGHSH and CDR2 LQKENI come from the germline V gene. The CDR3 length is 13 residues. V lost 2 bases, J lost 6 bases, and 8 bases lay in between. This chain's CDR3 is CASSPGGGQPQHF. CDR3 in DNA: TGTGCCAGCTCACCAGGGGGCGGTCAGCCCCAGCATTTT.

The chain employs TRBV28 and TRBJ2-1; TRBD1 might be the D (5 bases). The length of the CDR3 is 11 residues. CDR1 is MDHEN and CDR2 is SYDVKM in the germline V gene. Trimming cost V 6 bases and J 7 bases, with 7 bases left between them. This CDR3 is CASRGANEQFF. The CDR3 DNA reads TGTGCCAGCAGAGGGGCTAATGAGCAGTTCTTC. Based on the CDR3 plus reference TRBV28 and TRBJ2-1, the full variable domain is DVKVTQSSRYLVKRTGEKVFLECVQDMDHENMFWYRQDPGLGLRLIYFSYDVKMKEKGDIPEGYSVSREKKERFSLILESASTNQTSMYLCASRGANEQFFGPGTRLTVL.

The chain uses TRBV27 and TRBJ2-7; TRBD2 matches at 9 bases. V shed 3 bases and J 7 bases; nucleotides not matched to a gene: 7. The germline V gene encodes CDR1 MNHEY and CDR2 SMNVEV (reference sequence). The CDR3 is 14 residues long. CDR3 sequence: CASSLAGGPREQYF. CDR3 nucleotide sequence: TGTGCCAGCAGTTTGGCGGGAGGGCCCAGGGAGCAGTACTTC.

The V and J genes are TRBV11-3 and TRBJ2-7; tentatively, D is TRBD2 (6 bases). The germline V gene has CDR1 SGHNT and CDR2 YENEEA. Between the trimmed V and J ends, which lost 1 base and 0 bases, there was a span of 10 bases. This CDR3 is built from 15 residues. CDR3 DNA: TGTGCCAGCAGCTTAGGCGGGGATTCCTCCTACGAGCAGTACTTC. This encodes CASSLGGDSSYEQYF.

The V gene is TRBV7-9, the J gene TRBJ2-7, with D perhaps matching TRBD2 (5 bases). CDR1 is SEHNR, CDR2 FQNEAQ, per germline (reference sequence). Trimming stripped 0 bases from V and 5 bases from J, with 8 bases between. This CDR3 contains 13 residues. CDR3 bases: TGTGCCAGCAGCTTAGCGGGGAGCCACGAGCAGTACTTC. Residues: CASSLAGSHEQYF.

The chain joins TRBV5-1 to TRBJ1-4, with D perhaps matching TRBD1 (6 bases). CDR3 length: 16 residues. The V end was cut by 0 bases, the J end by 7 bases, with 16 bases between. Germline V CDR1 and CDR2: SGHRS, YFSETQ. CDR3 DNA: TGCGCCAGCAGCTTGGCGCTGGACAGCTCTCGTGAAAAACTGTTTTTT. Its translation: CASSLALDSSREKLFF.

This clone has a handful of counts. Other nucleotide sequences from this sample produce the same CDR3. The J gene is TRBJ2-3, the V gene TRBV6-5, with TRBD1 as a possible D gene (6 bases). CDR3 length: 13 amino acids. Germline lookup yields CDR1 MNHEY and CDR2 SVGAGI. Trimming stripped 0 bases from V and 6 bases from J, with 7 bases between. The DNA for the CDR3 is TGTGCCAGCAGTTACTCGAGGGGGGATACGCAGTATTTT. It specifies CASSYSRGDTQYF.

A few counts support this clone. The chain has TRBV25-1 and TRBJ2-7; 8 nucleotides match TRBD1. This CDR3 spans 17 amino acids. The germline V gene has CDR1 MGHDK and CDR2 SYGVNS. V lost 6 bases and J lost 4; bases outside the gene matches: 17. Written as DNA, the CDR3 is TGTGCCAGCAGATTATCAATTGGGGACAGGAGACTTTACGAGCAGTACTTC. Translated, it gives CASRLSIGDRRLYEQYF.

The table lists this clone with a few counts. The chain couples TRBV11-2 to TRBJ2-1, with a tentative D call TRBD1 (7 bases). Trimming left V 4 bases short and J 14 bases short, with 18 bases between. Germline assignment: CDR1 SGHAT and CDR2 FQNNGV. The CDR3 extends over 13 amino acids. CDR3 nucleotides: TGTGCCAGCAGCTCCACAGCAGACAGGGAGGAGTTCTTC. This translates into CASSSTADREEFF.